The present T cell receptor (beta chain) was sequenced within a study of shared clonotypes between healthy human individuals. CDR3 length: 15 residues. Germline V lookup: CDR1 LGHNA, CDR2 YNFKEQ. V dropped 10 bases and J dropped 6; count of bases not matched to a gene: 17. Measured with immunoSEQ multiplex PCR; TCRdb has only the in-frame clones, and not every one. In the table there are 2.3 million or so clones, 85% to 95% of which are singletons. The chain is built from TRBV4-2 and TRBJ2-7, with 8 bases that match TRBD2. The sample comprised naive CD4+ T cells from PBMCs. The subset here: CD45RA+ positively selected. This receptor was identified in a man aged 18 to 29 in good health. Some clones in this sample may be carry-over from other donors' samples. CDR3 sequence reads: CATRPGLEGFGEQYF. As DNA, the CDR3 is TGTGCCACCAGACCGGGACTAGAAGGGTTTGGCGAGCAGTACTTC.